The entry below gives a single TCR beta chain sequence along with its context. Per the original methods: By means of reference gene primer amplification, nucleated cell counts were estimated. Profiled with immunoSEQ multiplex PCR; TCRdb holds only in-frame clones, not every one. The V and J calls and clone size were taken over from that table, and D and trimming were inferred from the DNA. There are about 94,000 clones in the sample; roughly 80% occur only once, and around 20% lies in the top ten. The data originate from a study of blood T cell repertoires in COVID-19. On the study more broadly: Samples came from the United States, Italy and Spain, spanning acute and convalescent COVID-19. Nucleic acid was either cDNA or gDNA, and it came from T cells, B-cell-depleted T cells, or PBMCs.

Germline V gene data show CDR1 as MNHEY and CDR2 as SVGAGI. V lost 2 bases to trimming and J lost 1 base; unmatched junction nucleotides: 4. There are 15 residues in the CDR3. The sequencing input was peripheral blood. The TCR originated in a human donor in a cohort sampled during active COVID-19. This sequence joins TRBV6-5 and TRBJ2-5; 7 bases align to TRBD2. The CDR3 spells CASSYGLAVQETQYF. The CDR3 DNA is TGTGCCAGCAGTTACGGGCTAGCGGTCCAAGAGACCCAGTACTTC.